This T cell receptor beta chain was sequenced for a study of CD8 T cells in Susac syndrome. The RNA input was roughly 0.45 to 1 ug, and it was reverse transcribed with random hexamers. Using its own MiXCR run on the immunoSEQ multiplex PCR reads, TCRdb lists one record per CDR3 protein. The repertoire holds 150,000 to 200,000 distinct CDR3 sequences, with just over 90% as singletons. The V and J ends lost 3 bases and 0 bases respectively, with 11 bases between them. The CDR3 has 15 amino acids. Germline V gene lookup returns CDR1 SGHTA and CDR2 FQGNSA. V and J are TRBV7-2 and TRBJ1-2; D is ambiguous. Sequencing used CD4+ T cells from PBMCs. The receptor's source is a human donor in good health. CDR3 sequence reads: CASSFTDGTNYGYTF. The DNA of the CDR3 is TGTGCCAGCAGCTTCACTGACGGAACTAACTATGGCTACACCTTC. Full variable domain (missing parts from reference TRBV7-2 and TRBJ1-2): GAGVSQSPSNKVTEKGKDVELRCDPISGHTALYWYRQSLGQGLEFLIYFQGNSAPDKSGLPSDRFSAERTGGSVSTLTIQRTQQEDSAVYLCASSFTDGTNYGYTFGSGTRLTVV.